The present T cell receptor beta chain was sequenced within a study of T cells in Graves' hyperthyroidism and ophthalmopathy. CDR3 size: 13 residues. Trimming pared 3 bases from V and 1 base from J, leaving 7 bases between. CDR1 is LNHDA, CDR2 SQIVND, per germline (reference sequence). Amplified regions were TCR beta CDR3 sequences from RNA transcripts. HTBI primers were used for first-round RT-PCR of the TCR CDR3. A single record per CDR3 protein comes from TCRdb applying MiXCR to the multiplex PCR reads. This sample has some 400,000 distinct CDR3 sequences, with roughly 14% found just once. Orbital computed tomography and thyroid ultrasound, together with serum TRAb and thyroxine and clinical symptoms, were used for diagnoses. Blood was obtained at the first hyperthyroidism diagnosis, which preceded any ophthalmopathy symptoms.

Sequencing was carried out using blood. This receptor was identified in a man younger than 40 with Graves' hyperthyroidism that later progressed to Graves' ophthalmopathy. The chain recombines TRBV19 with TRBJ2-7, with no clear D. CDR3 DNA sequence: TGTGCCAGTAGTATGACCACATCCTACGAGCAGTACTTC. It codes for CASSMTTSYEQYF.